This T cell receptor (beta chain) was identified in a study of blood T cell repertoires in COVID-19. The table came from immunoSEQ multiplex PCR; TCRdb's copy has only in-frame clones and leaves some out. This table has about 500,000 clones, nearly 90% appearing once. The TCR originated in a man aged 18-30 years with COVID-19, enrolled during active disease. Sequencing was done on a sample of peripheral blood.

CDR3 region: CASSDRGGNEQYF. CDR3 in DNA: TGTGCCAGCAGCGACAGGGGAGGAAACGAGCAGTACTTC. V gene TRBV12-3 or TRBV12-4 combines with J gene TRBJ2-7; 8 bases are a match to TRBD1. This CDR3 is 13 amino acids long. Trimming cost V 6 bases and J 5 bases; bases outside gene matches: 6.